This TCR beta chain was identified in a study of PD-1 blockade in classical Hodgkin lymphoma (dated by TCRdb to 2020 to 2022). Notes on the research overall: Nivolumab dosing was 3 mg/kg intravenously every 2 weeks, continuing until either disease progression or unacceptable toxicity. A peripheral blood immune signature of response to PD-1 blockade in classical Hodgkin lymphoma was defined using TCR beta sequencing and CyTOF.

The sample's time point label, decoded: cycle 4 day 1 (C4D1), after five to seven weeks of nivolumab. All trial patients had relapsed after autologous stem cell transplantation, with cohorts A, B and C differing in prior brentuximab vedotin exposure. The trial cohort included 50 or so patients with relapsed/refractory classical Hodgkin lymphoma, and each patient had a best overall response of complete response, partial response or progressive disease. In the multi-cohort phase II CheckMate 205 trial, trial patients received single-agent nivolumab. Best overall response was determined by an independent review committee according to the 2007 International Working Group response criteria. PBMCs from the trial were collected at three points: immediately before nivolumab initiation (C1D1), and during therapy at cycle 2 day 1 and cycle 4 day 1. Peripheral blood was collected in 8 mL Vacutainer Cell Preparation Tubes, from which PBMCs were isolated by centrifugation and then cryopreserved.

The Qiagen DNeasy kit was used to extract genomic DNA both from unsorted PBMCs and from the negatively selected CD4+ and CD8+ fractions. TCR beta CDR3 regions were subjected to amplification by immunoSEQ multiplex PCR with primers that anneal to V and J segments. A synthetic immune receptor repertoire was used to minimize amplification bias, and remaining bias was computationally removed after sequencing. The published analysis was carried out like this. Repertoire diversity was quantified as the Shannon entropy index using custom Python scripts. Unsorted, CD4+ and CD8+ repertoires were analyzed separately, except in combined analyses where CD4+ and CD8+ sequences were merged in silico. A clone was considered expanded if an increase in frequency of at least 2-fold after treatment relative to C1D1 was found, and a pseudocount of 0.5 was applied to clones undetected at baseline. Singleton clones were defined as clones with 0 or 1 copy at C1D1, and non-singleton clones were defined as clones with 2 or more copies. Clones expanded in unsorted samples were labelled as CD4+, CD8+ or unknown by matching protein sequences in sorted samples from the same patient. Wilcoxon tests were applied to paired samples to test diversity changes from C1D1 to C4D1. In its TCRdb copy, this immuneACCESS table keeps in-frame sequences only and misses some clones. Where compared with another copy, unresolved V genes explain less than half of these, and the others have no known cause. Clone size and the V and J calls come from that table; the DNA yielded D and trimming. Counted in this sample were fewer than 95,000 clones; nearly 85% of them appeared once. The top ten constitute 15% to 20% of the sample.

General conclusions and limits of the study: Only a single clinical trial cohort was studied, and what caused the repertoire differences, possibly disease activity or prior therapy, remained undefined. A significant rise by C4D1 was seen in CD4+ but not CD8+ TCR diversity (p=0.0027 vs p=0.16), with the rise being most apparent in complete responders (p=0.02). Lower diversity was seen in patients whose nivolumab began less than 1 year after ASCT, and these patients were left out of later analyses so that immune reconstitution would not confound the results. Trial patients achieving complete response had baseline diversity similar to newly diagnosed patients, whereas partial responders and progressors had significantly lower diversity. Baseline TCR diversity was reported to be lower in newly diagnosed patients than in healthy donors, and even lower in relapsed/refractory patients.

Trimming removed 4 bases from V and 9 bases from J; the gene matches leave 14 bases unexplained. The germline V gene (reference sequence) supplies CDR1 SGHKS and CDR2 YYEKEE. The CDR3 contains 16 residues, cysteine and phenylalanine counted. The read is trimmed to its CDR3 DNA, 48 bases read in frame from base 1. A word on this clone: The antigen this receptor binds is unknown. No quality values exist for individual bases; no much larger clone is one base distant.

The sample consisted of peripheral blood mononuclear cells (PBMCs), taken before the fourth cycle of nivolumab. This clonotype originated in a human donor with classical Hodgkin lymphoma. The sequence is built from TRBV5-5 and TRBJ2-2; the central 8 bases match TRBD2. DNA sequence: TGTGCCAGCAGCATTCCCGGGACTAGTGGAGTTAGGGAGCTGTTTTTT. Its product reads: CASSIPGTSGVRELFF.